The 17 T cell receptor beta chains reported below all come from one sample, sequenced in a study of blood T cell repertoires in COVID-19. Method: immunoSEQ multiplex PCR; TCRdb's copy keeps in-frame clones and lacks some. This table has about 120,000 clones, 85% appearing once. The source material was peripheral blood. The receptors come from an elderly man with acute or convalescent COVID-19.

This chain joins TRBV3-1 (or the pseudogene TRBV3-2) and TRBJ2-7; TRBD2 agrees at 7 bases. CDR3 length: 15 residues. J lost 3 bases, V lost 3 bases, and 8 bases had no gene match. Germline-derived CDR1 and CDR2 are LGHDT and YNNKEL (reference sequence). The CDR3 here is CASSHGPTGGYEQYF. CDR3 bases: TGTGCCAGCAGCCACGGGCCGACGGGGGGCTACGAGCAGTACTTC.

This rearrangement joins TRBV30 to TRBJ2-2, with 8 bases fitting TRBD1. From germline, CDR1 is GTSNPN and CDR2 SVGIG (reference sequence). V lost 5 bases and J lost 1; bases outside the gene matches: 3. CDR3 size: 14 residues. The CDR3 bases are TGTGCCTGGGCCGGGACAGGGAACACCGGGGAGCTGTTTTTT. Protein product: CAWAGTGNTGELFF.

CDR3 in amino acids: CASSRGTGRQQETQYF. DNA for the CDR3: TGTGCCAGTAGTAGGGGGACAGGGAGGCAACAAGAGACCCAGTACTTC. The chain carries TRBV19 and TRBJ2-5; 9 bases align to TRBD1. This CDR3 has 16 amino acids. In germline, CDR1 is LNHDA, CDR2 SQIVND (reference sequence). Trimming cost V 4 bases and J 2 bases; bases outside gene matches: 8.

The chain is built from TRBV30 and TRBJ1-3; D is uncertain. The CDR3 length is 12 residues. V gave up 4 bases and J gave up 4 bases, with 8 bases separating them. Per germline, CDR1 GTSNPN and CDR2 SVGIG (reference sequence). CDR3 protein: CAWMSLGNTIYF. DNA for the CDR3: TGTGCCTGGATGAGTCTAGGAAACACCATATATTTT.

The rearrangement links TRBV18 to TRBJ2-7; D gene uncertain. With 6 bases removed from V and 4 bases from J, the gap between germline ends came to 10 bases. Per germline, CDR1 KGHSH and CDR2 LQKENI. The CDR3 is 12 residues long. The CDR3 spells CASSPNGYEQYF. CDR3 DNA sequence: TGTGCCAGCTCCCCCAACGGGTACGAGCAGTACTTC.

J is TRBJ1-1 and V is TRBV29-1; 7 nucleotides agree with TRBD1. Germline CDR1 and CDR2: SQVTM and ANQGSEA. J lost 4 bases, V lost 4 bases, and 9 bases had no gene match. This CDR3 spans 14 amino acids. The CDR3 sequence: CSVGGTASSTEAFF. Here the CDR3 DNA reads TGCAGCGTTGGAGGGACAGCCTCCTCCACTGAAGCTTTCTTT.

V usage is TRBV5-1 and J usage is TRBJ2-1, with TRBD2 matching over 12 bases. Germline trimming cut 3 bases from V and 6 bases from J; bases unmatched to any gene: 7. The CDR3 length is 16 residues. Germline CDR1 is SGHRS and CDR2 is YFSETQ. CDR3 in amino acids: CASSSPGLAGVNEQFF. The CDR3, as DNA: TGCGCCAGCAGCTCGCCGGGACTAGCGGGCGTCAATGAGCAGTTCTTC.

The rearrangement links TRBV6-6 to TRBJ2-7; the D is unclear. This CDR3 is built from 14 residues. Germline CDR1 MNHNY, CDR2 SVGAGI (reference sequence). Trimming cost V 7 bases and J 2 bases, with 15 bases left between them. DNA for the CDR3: TGTGCCAGCAAAAATCGAGCACAGACCTACGAGCAGTACTTC. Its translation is CASKNRAQTYEQYF.

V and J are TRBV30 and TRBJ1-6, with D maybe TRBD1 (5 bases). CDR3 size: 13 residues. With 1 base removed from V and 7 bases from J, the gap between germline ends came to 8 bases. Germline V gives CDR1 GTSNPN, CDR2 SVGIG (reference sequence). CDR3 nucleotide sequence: TGTGCCTGGAGTGGCGGGGGAAATTCACCCCTCCACTTT. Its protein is CAWSGGGNSPLHF.

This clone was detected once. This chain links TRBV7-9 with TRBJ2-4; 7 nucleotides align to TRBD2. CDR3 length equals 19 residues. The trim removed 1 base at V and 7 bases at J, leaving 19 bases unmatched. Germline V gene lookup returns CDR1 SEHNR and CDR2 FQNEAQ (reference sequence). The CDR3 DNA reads TGTGCCAGCAGCTTAGGGGAGGGGCGACGGCTAACTTCGGGTAACATTCAGTACTTC. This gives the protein CASSLGEGRRLTSGNIQYF.

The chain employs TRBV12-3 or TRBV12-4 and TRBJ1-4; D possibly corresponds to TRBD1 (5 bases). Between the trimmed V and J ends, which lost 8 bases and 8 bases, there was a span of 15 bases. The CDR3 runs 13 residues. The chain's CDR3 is CASCRYAGEKLFF. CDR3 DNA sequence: TGTGCCAGCTGTCGATATGCAGGGGAAAAACTGTTTTTT.

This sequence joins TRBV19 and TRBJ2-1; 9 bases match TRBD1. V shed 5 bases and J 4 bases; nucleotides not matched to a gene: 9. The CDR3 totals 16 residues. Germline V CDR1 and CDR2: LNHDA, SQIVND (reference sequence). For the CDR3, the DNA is TGTGCCAGTAGTTCCGGGCCGGGACAGGGATACAATGAGCAGTTCTTC. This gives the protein CASSSGPGQGYNEQFF. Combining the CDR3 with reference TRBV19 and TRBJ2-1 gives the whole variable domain DGGITQSPKYLFRKEGQNVTLSCEQNLNHDAMYWYRQDPGQGLRLIYYSQIVNDFQKGDIAEGYSVSREKKESFPLTVTSAQKNPTAFYLCASSSGPGQGYNEQFFGPGTRLTVL.

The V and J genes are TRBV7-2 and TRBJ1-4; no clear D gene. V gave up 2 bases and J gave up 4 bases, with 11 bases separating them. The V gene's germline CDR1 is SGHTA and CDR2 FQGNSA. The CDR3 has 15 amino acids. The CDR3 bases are TGTGCCAGCAGCTTAATTCCCGGAGGTAATGAAAAACTGTTTTTT. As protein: CASSLIPGGNEKLFF. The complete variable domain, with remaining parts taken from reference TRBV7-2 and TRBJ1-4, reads GAGVSQSPSNKVTEKGKDVELRCDPISGHTALYWYRQSLGQGLEFLIYFQGNSAPDKSGLPSDRFSAERTGGSVSTLTIQRTQQEDSAVYLCASSLIPGGNEKLFFGSGTQLSVL.

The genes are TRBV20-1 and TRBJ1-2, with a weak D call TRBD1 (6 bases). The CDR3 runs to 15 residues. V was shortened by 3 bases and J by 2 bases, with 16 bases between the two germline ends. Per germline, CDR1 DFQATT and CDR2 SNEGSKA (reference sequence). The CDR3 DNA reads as TGCAGTGCTAGTGCCCACTCACAGGGAAACTATGGCTACACCTTC. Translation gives CSASAHSQGNYGYTF.

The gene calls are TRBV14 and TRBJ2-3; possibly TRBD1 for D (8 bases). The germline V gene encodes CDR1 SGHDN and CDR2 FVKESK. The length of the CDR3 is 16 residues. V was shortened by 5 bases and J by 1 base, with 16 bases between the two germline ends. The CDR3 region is CASSVRTGRGTDTQYF. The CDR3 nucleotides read TGTGCCAGCAGCGTCAGGACAGGGAGGGGCACAGATACGCAGTATTTT.

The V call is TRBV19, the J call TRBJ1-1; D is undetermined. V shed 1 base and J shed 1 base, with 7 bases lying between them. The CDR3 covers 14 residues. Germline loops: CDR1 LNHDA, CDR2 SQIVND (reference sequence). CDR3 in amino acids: CASSIGRENTEAFF. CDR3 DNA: TGTGCCAGTAGTATAGGACGGGAGAACACTGAAGCTTTCTTT.

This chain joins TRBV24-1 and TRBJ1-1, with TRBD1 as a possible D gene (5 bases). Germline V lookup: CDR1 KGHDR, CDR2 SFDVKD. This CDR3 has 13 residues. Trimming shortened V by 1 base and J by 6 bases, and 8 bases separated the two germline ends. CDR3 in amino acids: CATSDFQGAEAFF. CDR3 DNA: TGTGCCACCAGTGATTTTCAGGGCGCTGAAGCTTTCTTT.